What follows is one TCR beta chain and its context. As yet, its antigen is unknown. Sorting based on CD45RO/CCR7/CD25/CD127/CD95/CD27 separated CD4+ naive, central memory, regulatory and stem cell-like memory cells. This CDR3 comprises 14 residues. Per germline, CDR1 SEHNR and CDR2 FQNEAQ (reference sequence). The ends lost 4 bases at V and 4 bases at J; junction bases unmatched: 3. Isolated RNA was reverse transcribed in full, so expressed TCRB transcripts were sequenced. This table comes from immunoSEQ multiplex PCR, and its TCRdb copy is limited to in-frame clones, with some not included. The top ten hold approximately 0.69% of the sample, which has more than 140,000 clones, 9.5% to 10% seen once. This sample is drawn from a study of beta chain features in type 1 diabetes. Study-wide context: The patient and healthy donor groups were comparable for age, gender and cell yields.

Study observations and caveats: Patients' naive, central memory and regulatory TCRB repertoires appeared more alike than those of healthy donors.

The TCR originated in a woman in her forties in good health. Material for sequencing was central memory CD4+ T cells from blood. The chain has TRBV7-9 and TRBJ2-5; 10 nucleotides align to TRBD2. In DNA form, the CDR3 reads TGTGCCAGCAGCTATAGCGGGGGGTCAGAGACCCAGTACTTC. Protein: CASSYSGGSETQYF.